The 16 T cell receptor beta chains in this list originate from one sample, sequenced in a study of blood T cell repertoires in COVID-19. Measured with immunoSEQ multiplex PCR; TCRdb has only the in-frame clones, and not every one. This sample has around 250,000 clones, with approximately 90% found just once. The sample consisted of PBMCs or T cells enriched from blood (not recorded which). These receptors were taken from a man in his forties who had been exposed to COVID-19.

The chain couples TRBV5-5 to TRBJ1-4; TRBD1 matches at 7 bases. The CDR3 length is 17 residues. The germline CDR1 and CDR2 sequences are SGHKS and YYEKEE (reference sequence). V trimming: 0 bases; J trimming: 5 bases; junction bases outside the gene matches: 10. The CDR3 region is CASSLAADGTENEKLFF. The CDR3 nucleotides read TGTGCCAGCAGCTTGGCGGCTGATGGGACAGAAAATGAAAAACTGTTTTTT.

CDR3: CASGVRLSSYNEQFF. The CDR3 DNA reads TGTGCCAGCGGAGTTCGCCTGAGCTCCTACAATGAGCAGTTCTTC. The rearrangement joins TRBV5-5 to TRBJ2-1; D is ambiguous. The V end was cut by 7 bases, the J end by 0 bases, with 14 bases between. This CDR3 has 15 amino acids. Germline loops: CDR1 SGHKS, CDR2 YYEKEE (reference sequence). Combining the CDR3 with reference TRBV5-5 and TRBJ2-1 gives the whole variable domain DAGVTQSPTHLIKTRGQQVTLRCSPISGHKSVSWYQQVLGQGPQFIFQYYEKEERGRGNFPDRFSARQFPNYSSELNVNALLLGDSALYLCASGVRLSSYNEQFFGPGTRLTVL.

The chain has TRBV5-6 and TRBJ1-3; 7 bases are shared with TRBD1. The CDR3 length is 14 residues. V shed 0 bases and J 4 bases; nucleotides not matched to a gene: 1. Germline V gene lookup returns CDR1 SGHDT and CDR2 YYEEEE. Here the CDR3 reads CASSLVGQGNTIYF. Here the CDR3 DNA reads TGTGCCAGCAGCTTGGTGGGACAGGGAAACACCATATATTTT.

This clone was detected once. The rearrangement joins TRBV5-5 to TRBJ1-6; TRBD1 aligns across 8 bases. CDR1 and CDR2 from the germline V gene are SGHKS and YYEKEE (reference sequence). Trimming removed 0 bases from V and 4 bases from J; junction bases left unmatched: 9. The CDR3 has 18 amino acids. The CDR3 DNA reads TGTGCCAGCAGCTTGGAGGTTGGCAGGACAGGGTATAATTCACCCCTCCACTTT. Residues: CASSLEVGRTGYNSPLHF. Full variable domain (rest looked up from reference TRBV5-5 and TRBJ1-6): DAGVTQSPTHLIKTRGQQVTLRCSPISGHKSVSWYQQVLGQGPQFIFQYYEKEERGRGNFPDRFSARQFPNYSSELNVNALLLGDSALYLCASSLEVGRTGYNSPLHFGNGTRLTVT.

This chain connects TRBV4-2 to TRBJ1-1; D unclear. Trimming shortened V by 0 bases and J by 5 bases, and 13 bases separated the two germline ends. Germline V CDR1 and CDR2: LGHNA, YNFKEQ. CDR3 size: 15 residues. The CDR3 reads CASSQDLSVMTEAFF. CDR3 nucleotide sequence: TGTGCCAGCAGCCAAGATCTTTCTGTTATGACTGAAGCTTTCTTT.

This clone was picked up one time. The CDR3 spells CASSGVLRQGNYGYTF. The CDR3 DNA is TGTGCCAGCAGCGGGGTCTTGAGACAGGGGAACTATGGCTACACCTTC. The chain is built from TRBV5-4 and TRBJ1-2, with 8 bases aligning to TRBD1. CDR1 is SGHNT and CDR2 is YYREEE in the germline V gene (reference sequence). This CDR3 is 16 amino acids long. The V gene end was trimmed by 4 bases and the J gene end by 2 bases; junction bases not matched to a gene: 10.

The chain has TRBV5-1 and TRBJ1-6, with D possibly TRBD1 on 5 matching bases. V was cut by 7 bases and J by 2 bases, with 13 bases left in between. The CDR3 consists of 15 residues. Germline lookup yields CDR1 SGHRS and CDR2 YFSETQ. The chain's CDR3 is CASGPSGAYNSPLHF. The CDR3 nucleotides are TGCGCCAGCGGCCCCTCGGGGGCCTATAATTCACCCCTCCACTTT. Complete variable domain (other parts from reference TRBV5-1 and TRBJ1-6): KAGVTQTPRYLIKTRGQQVTLSCSPISGHRSVSWYQQTPGQGLQFLFEYFSETQRNKGNFPGRFSGRQFSNSRSEMNVSTLELGDSALYLCASGPSGAYNSPLHFGNGTRLTVT.

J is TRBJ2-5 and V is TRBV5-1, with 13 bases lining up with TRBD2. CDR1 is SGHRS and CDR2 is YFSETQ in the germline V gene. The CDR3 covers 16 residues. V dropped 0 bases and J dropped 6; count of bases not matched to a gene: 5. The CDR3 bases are TGCGCCAGCAGCTTGGGGGGACTAGCGGGATCGAAGACCCAGTACTTC. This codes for CASSLGGLAGSKTQYF.

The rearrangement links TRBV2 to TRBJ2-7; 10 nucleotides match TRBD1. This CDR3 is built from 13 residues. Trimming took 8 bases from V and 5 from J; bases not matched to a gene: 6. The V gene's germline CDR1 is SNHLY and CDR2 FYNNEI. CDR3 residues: CASVGQGYHEQYF. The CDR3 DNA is TGTGCCAGCGTGGGACAGGGGTACCACGAGCAGTACTTC. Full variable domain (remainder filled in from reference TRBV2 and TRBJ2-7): EPEVTQTPSHQVTQMGQEVILRCVPISNHLYFYWYRQILGQKVEFLVSFYNNEISEKSEIFDDQFSVERPDGSNFTLKIRSTKLEDSAMYFCASVGQGYHEQYFGPGTRLTVT.

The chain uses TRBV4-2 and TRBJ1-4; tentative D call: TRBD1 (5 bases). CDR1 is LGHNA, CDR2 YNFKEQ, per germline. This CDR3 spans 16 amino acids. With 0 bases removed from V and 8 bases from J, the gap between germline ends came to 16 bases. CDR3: CASSQDSLGAGEKLFF. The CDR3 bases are TGTGCCAGCAGCCAAGATTCTTTAGGGGCCGGGGAAAAACTGTTTTTT.

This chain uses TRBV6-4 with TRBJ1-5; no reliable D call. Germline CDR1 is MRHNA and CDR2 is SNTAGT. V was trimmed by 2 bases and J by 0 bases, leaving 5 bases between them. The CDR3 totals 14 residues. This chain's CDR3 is CASSDPYSNQPQHF. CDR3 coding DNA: TGTGCCAGCAGTGACCCCTATAGCAATCAGCCCCAGCATTTT.

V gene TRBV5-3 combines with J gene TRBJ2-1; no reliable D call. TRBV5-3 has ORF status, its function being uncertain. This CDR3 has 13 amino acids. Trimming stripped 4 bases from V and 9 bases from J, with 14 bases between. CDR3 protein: CARSHVKTCEQFF. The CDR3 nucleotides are TGTGCCAGAAGCCACGTAAAGACATGTGAGCAGTTCTTC.

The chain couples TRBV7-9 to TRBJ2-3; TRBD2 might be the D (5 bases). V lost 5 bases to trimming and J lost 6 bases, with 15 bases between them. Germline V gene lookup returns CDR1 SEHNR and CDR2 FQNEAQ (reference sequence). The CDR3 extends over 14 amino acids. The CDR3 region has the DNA TGTGCCAGCAGCCTCGGACTCAACGGGGATACGCAGTATTTT. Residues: CASSLGLNGDTQYF.

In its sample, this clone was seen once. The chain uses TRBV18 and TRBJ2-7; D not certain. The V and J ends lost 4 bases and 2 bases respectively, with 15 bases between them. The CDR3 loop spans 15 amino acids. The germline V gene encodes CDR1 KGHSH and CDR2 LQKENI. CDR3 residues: CASSRSRTETYEQYF. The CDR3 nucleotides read TGTGCCAGCTCACGGTCCAGAACAGAGACCTACGAGCAGTACTTC.

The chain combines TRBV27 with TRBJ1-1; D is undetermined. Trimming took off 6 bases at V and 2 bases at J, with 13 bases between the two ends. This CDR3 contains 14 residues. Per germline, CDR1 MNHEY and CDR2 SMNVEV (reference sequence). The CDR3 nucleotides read TGTGCCAGCAGCCGAGCGGACCGAAACACTGAAGCTTTCTTT. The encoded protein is CASSRADRNTEAFF.

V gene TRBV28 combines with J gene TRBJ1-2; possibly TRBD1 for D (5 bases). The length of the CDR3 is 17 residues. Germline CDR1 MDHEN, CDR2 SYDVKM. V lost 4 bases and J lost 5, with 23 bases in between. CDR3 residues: CASSSGHVLSVYYGYTF. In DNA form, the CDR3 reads TGTGCCAGCAGTTCCGGACACGTCCTCAGCGTATATTATGGCTACACCTTC.